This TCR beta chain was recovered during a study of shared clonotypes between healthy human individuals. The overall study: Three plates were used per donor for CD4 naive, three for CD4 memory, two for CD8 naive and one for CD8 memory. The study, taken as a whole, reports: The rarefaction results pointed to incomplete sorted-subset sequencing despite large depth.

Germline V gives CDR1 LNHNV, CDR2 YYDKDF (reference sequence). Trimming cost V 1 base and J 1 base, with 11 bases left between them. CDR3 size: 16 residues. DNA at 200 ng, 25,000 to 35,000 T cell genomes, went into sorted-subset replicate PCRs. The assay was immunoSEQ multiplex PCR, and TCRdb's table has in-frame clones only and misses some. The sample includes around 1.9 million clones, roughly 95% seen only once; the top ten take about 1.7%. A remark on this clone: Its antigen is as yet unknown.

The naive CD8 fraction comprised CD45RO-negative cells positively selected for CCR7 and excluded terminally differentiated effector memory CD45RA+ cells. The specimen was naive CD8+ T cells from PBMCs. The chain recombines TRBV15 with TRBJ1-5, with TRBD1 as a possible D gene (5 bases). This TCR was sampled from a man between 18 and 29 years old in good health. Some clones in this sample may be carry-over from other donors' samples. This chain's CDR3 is CATSRGAGTSNQPQHF. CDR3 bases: TGTGCCACCAGCAGAGGAGCAGGGACGAGCAATCAGCCCCAGCATTTT.